This T cell receptor beta chain was captured by sequencing in a study of T cells after posttransplantation cyclophosphamide. General study results and limits: Recipient CMV seropositivity and CMV reactivation strongly tracked TRB clonality.

Within the sample, this clone is medium-sized. Its antigen is unknown. This table comes from immunoSEQ multiplex PCR, and its TCRdb copy is limited to in-frame clones, with some not included. There are about 9,100 clones in the sample, none observed a single time. CDR3 length: 15 amino acids. Germline CDR1 is LNHDA and CDR2 is SQIVND (reference sequence). V was pared by 5 bases and J by 5 bases, with 7 bases of the junction left unmatched. Cyclophosphamide on days +3 and +4 followed busulfan-fludarabine conditioning and a marrow graft. The sample consisted of PBMCs, taken less than 370 days after allogeneic stem cell transplant with posttransplant cyclophosphamide. This chain uses TRBV19 with TRBJ1-4; 8 nucleotides line up with TRBD1. The TCR sequence derives from a male patient aged 45 to 59 who received an allogeneic stem cell transplant from a related donor and was CMV-positive. Part of the T cell pool may stem from the graft donor. DNA for the CDR3: TGTGCCAGTAGTCGCCTCACAGGGGGAAATGAAAAACTGTTTTTT. It is translated as CASSRLTGGNEKLFF.